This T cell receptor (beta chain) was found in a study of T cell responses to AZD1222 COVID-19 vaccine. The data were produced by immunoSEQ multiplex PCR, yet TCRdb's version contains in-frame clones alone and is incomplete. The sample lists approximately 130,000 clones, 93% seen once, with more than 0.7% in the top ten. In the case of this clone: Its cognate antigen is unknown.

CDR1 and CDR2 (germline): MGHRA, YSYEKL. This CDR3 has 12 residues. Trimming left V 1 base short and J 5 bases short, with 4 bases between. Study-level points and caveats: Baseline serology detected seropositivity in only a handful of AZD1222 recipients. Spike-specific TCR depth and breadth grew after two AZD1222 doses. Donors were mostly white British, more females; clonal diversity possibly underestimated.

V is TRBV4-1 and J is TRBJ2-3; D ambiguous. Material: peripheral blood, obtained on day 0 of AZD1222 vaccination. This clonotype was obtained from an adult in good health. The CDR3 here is CASSQARDTQYF. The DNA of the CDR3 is TGCGCCAGCAGCCAAGCAAGAGATACGCAGTATTTT.